One and the same sample provided the 19 T cell receptor beta chains below, sequenced in a study of immune evolution from preneoplasia to lung adenocarcinoma. The method was immunoSEQ multiplex PCR; TCRdb's version includes in-frame clones alone and lacks a portion of them. The table lists approximately 1,000 clones, 86% of them singletons. Sequencing input: FFPE tissue from an adenomatous hyperplasia lung lesion. Sample subset: atypical adenomatous hyperplasia (AAH), lung preneoplasia. Receptors originate from a person aged 55-80 years with lung adenocarcinoma.

The rearrangement links TRBV4-1 to TRBJ2-7; a possible D gene is TRBD2 (5 bases). Germline V gene sequence: CDR1 MGHRA, CDR2 YSYEKL. V was trimmed by 0 bases and J by 7 bases, leaving 22 bases between them. The CDR3 runs to 17 residues. Here the CDR3 DNA reads TGCGCCAGCAGCCAAGATATTTTAGCTAGCTCCCCGGGAGAGCAGTACTTC. Amino acid sequence: CASSQDILASSPGEQYF.

The rearrangement joins TRBV7-9 to TRBJ2-1; D might be TRBD1 or TRBD2, each matching 5 bases. This CDR3 is 17 amino acids long. V lost 5 bases and J lost 7, with 24 bases in between. Germline V CDR1 and CDR2: SEHNR, FQNEAQ (reference sequence). The CDR3 DNA sequence: TGTGCCAGCAGCCCTCGTGGGGGTTCCCCCCGGGTTAATGAGCAGTTCTTC. Translation gives CASSPRGGSPRVNEQFF.

The rearrangement joins TRBV29-1 to TRBJ2-5, with 9 bases matching TRBD2. V lost 5 bases, J lost 4 bases, and 11 bases stayed unmatched. This CDR3 has 15 residues. Germline CDR1 SQVTM, CDR2 ANQGSEA. CDR3 region: CSVRRASGEIETQYF. In nucleotides, the CDR3 is TGCAGCGTTCGTAGGGCTAGCGGGGAAATAGAGACCCAGTACTTC. Looking up the rest from reference TRBV29-1 and TRBJ2-5 gives the full variable domain: SAVISQKPSRDICQRGTSLTIQCQVDSQVTMMFWYRQQPGQSLTLIATANQGSEATYESGFVIDKFPISRPNLTFSTLTVSNMSPEDSSIYLCSVRRASGEIETQYFGPGTRLLVL.

The V and J genes are TRBV25-1 and TRBJ2-7; D is unclear. The CDR3 covers 15 residues. The germline CDR1 and CDR2 sequences are MGHDK and SYGVNS. Between the trimmed V and J ends, which lost 1 base and 6 bases, there was a span of 16 bases. The CDR3: CASSEFIGLPSEQYF. CDR3 DNA sequence: TGTGCCAGCAGTGAATTTATTGGGCTTCCCTCCGAGCAGTACTTC.

The V gene is TRBV9, the J gene TRBJ1-1; D possibly corresponds to TRBD1 (5 bases). The CDR3 is 13 amino acids. Deletions cut 4 bases from V and 3 bases from J, with 10 bases between. The germline gives CDR1 SGDLS, CDR2 YYNGEE. Written as DNA, the CDR3 is TGTGCCAGCAGCCCGGGGGATGACACTGAAGCTTTCTTT. Translated, it gives CASSPGDDTEAFF.

This sequence joins TRBV10-1 and TRBJ1-2; D unclear. Germline V gene sequence: CDR1 WNHNN, CDR2 SYGVQD (reference sequence). The CDR3 sequence is 14 residues long. Trimming took off 3 bases at V and 0 bases at J, with 8 bases between the two ends. This chain's CDR3 is CASSDGRSNYGYTF. The CDR3 DNA sequence: TGCGCCAGCAGTGATGGACGGTCTAACTATGGCTACACCTTC.

The CDR3 DNA follows: TGTGCCAGCAGTGAGCTGGGGGGGAACACTGAAGCTTTCTTT. The encoded protein is CASSELGGNTEAFF. The chain uses TRBV6-1 and TRBJ1-1; a weak D match, TRBD1 (5 bases). Germline V gene sequence: CDR1 MNHNS, CDR2 SASEGT. This CDR3 contains 14 residues. V lost 3 bases and J 1 base, leaving 9 bases between the germline ends.

The rearrangement links TRBV14 to TRBJ1-1; 8 bases line up with TRBD1. V lost 1 base to trimming and J lost 6 bases; unmatched junction nucleotides: 4. Germline lookup yields CDR1 SGHDN and CDR2 FVKESK. This CDR3 spans 14 amino acids. The CDR3 loop reads CASSQVTGAAEAFF. CDR3 in DNA: TGTGCCAGCAGCCAAGTGACAGGGGCGGCTGAAGCTTTCTTT.

The chain is built from TRBV6-5 and TRBJ1-1; weak D call: TRBD1 (6 bases). This CDR3 spans 14 amino acids. Trimming removed 6 bases at V and 5 bases at J, with 16 bases between. The germline V gene encodes CDR1 MNHEY and CDR2 SVGAGI. This chain's CDR3 is CASREGGAKTEAFF. As DNA, the CDR3 is TGTGCCAGCAGAGAAGGGGGGGCGAAAACTGAAGCTTTCTTT.

V usage is TRBV19 and J usage is TRBJ1-2; 9 bases match TRBD1. Trimming at V came to 7 bases and at J to 1 base, leaving 19 bases not matched to a gene. The CDR3 covers 19 residues. The germline CDR1 and CDR2 sequences are LNHDA and SQIVND (reference sequence). CDR3 loop: CASTSPNPGQGLNNYGYTF. The CDR3 DNA sequence: TGTGCCAGTACCTCCCCTAATCCGGGACAGGGTTTGAATAACTATGGCTACACCTTC.

The rearrangement links TRBV4-3 to TRBJ1-2; possibly TRBD1 for D (5 bases). Per germline, CDR1 LGHNA and CDR2 YSLEER. This CDR3 comprises 13 residues. V was clipped by 3 bases and J by 7 bases, with 12 bases between them. The CDR3 nucleotides read TGCGCCAGCAGCCAGTCCGGGACCCGTGGCTACACCTTC. As protein: CASSQSGTRGYTF.

J is TRBJ2-5 and V is TRBV9, with 7 bases matching TRBD1. With V trimmed by 3 bases and J by 4 bases, 12 bases remained unmatched. There are 16 residues in the CDR3. Germline loops: CDR1 SGDLS, CDR2 YYNGEE. CDR3 amino acids: CASSAWGSGGSETQYF. In DNA form, the CDR3 reads TGTGCCAGCAGCGCCTGGGGGTCAGGGGGTTCAGAGACCCAGTACTTC.

The chain recombines TRBV10-3 with TRBJ1-5; possible D gene TRBD1, 5 bases. This CDR3 spans 14 amino acids. Trimming removed 8 bases at V and 1 base at J, with 12 bases between. Germline CDR1 is ENHRY and CDR2 is SYGVKD. CDR3: CAIGGDRSNQPQHF. The CDR3, as DNA: TGTGCCATCGGGGGGGATAGGAGCAATCAGCCCCAGCATTTT.

This chain uses TRBV18 with TRBJ1-1; D is uncertain. Germline CDR1 reads KGHSH; CDR2 reads LQKENI. Trimming shortened V by 3 bases and J by 7 bases, and 9 bases separated the two germline ends. The CDR3 contains 12 residues. The CDR3 DNA sequence: TGTGCCAGCTCACCGGGTCCGTTTGAAGCTTTCTTT. Translation: CASSPGPFEAFF. Using reference TRBV18 and TRBJ1-1 for the parts outside the CDR3, the full variable domain is NAGVMQNPRHLVRRRGQEARLRCSPMKGHSHVYWYRQLPEEGLKFMVYLQKENIIDESGMPKERFSAEFPKEGPSILRIQQVVRGDSAAYFCASSPGPFEAFFGQGTRLTVV.

This clone was detected only once. The V and J genes are TRBV4-3 and TRBJ1-4; D ambiguous. Deletions cut 4 bases from V and 7 bases from J, with 16 bases between. Per germline, CDR1 LGHNA and CDR2 YSLEER. CDR3 length equals 15 residues. This CDR3 reads CASSRYGWRGEKLFF. CDR3 sequence (DNA): TGCGCCAGCAGCCGATATGGGTGGCGAGGTGAAAAACTGTTTTTT.

The chain is built from TRBV10-3 and TRBJ1-1; unclear D gene. In germline, CDR1 is ENHRY, CDR2 SYGVKD. This CDR3 region has 12 residues. V was pared by 4 bases and J by 2 bases, with 5 bases between. The CDR3 spells CAISGQNTEAFF. In DNA, the CDR3 is TGTGCCATCAGTGGGCAAAACACTGAAGCTTTCTTT.

The chain uses TRBV11-3 and TRBJ1-5; 8 bases match TRBD1. V was pared by 5 bases and J by 3 bases, with 18 bases of the junction left unmatched. This CDR3 contains 19 residues. Germline V gene sequence: CDR1 SGHNT, CDR2 YENEEA. CDR3 amino acids: CASSTHPTLGTGVNQPQHF. CDR3 coding DNA: TGTGCCAGCAGCACCCACCCTACCCTCGGGACAGGCGTCAATCAGCCCCAGCATTTT.

The chain carries TRBV7-2 and TRBJ2-1; 12 bases align to TRBD2. CDR3 size: 19 residues. J lost 2 bases, V lost 1 base, and 9 bases had no gene match. Germline V CDR1 and CDR2: SGHTA, FQGNSA. In DNA, the CDR3 is TGTGCCAGCAGCTTAGAATTGCTAGCGGGGGGGGTCGCCTACAATGAGCAGTTCTTC. Translated, it gives CASSLELLAGGVAYNEQFF.

J is TRBJ1-5 and V is TRBV6-1; D remains ambiguous. CDR1 and CDR2 from the germline V gene are MNHNS and SASEGT. V lost 1 base and J 6 bases, leaving 7 bases between the germline ends. CDR3 length: 13 residues. The CDR3 DNA follows: TGTGCCAGCAGTGAAGGGGAAACTCAGCCCCAGCATTTT. This encodes CASSEGETQPQHF.